This TCR beta chain comes out of a study of T cell repertoires in cytomegalovirus infection. Study at large: Used in the study were CMV epitopes, some recently identified and HLA-C-restricted, others well-studied and HLA-B-restricted. The study's findings and limits: The response measured ex vivo was dominated by TCR beta clonotypes (HLA-C-restricted and CMV-specific).

Points on this clonotype: Its cognate antigen is unknown.

The germline CDR1 and CDR2 sequences are SGHVS and FQNEAQ. This CDR3 is 16 amino acids long. Deletions cut 10 bases from V and 1 base from J, with 22 bases between. MiXCR, applied by TCRdb to the reads, yields one record per CDR3 protein. Of fewer than 650,000 distinct CDR3 sequences listed, 40% are singletons. The chain links TRBV7-8 to TRBJ1-1, with TRBD1 as a possible D gene (6 bases). The material was cultured PBMCs, obtained from culture after CMV antigen stimulation. The clonotype comes from a human donor in good health (CMV status not recorded). Some clones in this sample may be carry-over from other donors' samples. The CDR3 loop is CATRRLPGQTNTEAFF. The CDR3 region has the DNA TGTGCCACCCGAAGATTACCGGGACAAACGAACACTGAAGCTTTCTTT. The full variable domain, in which reference TRBV7-8 and TRBJ1-1 provide the parts outside the CDR3, is GAGVSQSPRYKVAKRGQDVALRCDPISGHVSLFWYQQALGQGPEFLTYFQNEAQLDKSGLPSDRFFAERPEGSVSTLKIQRTQQEDSAVYLCATRRLPGQTNTEAFFGQGTRLTVV.